This T cell receptor (beta chain) was sequenced in a study of blood T cell repertoires in COVID-19. Study background: Some COVID-19 samples were acute and others convalescent; all came from the United States, Italy and Spain. T cells, B-cell-depleted T cells, or PBMCs provided the cDNA or gDNA that served as material.

Germline V gene lookup returns CDR1 SEHNR and CDR2 FQNEAQ (reference sequence). The CDR3 has 13 amino acids. Trimming left V 7 bases short and J 0 bases short, with 7 bases between. Patients of the Seattle cohort, enrolled during active infection, were followed longitudinally. Original methodology: Amplification with reference gene primers provided the estimates of nucleated cell counts. TCRdb's copy holds only in-frame clones and misses some; the assay was immunoSEQ multiplex PCR. The DNA was the basis for D and trimming; V, J and clone size are from that table. The sample records some 290,000 clones, roughly 91% being singletons.

This clonotype was sampled from a woman in her twenties or thirties with COVID-19, enrolled during active disease. The chain links TRBV7-9 to TRBJ1-3, with D unclear. The sequenced material came from peripheral blood. The CDR3: CASIPISGNTIYF. The CDR3 coding sequence is TGTGCCAGCATTCCCATCTCTGGAAACACCATATATTTT.